This T cell receptor beta chain was obtained from a study of spatial heterogeneity in lung cancer. Study-level information: There were consistently more beta-chain sequences detected than alpha-chain sequences.

Stated time point: sample taken at primary tumor resection. The study sequenced unsorted whole RNA from tumor, nontumor lung or frozen PBMC. Study-wide results and limits: Blood showed ubiquitous tumor TCRs more often at resection than at routine follow-up.

This clonotype was observed many times. Its antigen is unidentified. The germline CDR1 and CDR2 sequences are SGDLS and YYNGEE. V dropped 0 bases and J dropped 1; count of bases not matched to a gene: 3. The CDR3 is 15 residues long. A single record per CDR3 protein comes from TCRdb applying MiXCR to the 5' RACE reads. Found here are tens of thousands of distinct CDR3 sequences, under 8% of them singletons; the top ten hold over 25%. The chain has TRBV9 and TRBJ2-5, with TRBD1 matching over 7 bases. This clonotype was sampled from a female donor with early-stage non-small cell lung cancer. The sample here was PBMCs, taken at surgery. The CDR3 region is CASSVAGQSQETQYF. For the CDR3, the DNA is TGTGCCAGCAGCGTAGCGGGACAGAGCCAAGAGACCCAGTACTTC.